By share of the sample, the clone carrying this TCR beta chain is medium-sized. What it binds is not known. The data derive from a study of T cell repertoires in aging, cancer and after chemotherapy. CDR1 and CDR2 (germline): SGHTA, FQGNSA. This CDR3 has 15 amino acids. Trimming took off 2 bases at V and 3 bases at J, with 10 bases between the two ends. A mixed TRB-A/B primer pool amplified rearranged TRB by multiplex touch-down PCR. TCRdb re-called the multiplex PCR reads through MiXCR, storing one row per CDR3 protein. The sample carries thousands of distinct CDR3 sequences, approximately 25% recorded once. The template was genomic DNA from peripheral blood, not RNA. General observations from the study: These repertoire data do not allow conclusions about immunological memory after chemotherapy.

The receptor comes from a human donor in good health. This chain uses TRBV7-2 with TRBJ2-2, with D perhaps matching TRBD1 or TRBD2 (5 bases each). What was sequenced was blood. The CDR3 coding sequence is TGTGCCAGCAGCTTAATCGGGGCCGACACCGGGGAGCTGTTTTTT. The encoded protein is CASSLIGADTGELFF.